The next 24 T cell receptor beta chains were all read from a single sample in a study of T cell clonality in common variable immunodeficiency. The method was immunoSEQ multiplex PCR; TCRdb's version includes in-frame clones alone and lacks a portion of them. This sample carries some 42,000 clones and no singletons, and around 1.5% goes to the top ten. The sample comprised peripheral blood mononuclear cells. Source of these receptors: a person between 18 and 75 years old in good health.

This clone was detected ten times or more. The sequenced fragment ends 3 residues before the CDR3 boundary, so the rest is inferred from the germline J gene. V usage is TRBV19 and J usage is TRBJ2-5; TRBD1 is a possible D gene (5 bases). Germline CDR1 and CDR2: LNHDA and SQIVND (reference sequence). CDR3 length: 12 amino acids. The covered CDR3 bases are TGTGCAACAGGACGGCTAGGAGAGACC. Its translation: CATGRLGET. The CDR3 as a whole reads CATGRLGETQYF.

This clone was recorded at least ten times. Coverage ceases 3 residues before the CDR3 finishes, and the germline J gene fills in the end. The chain uses TRBV5-1 and TRBJ1-2; 8 bases map to TRBD1. CDR1 and CDR2 (germline): SGHRS, YFSETQ. The CDR3 has 15 amino acids. The covered CDR3 bases are TGCGCCAGCAGCTTGTCAATTGCAGGGGGCGAAGGC. This sequence encodes CASSLSIAGGEG. The CDR3 as a whole reads CASSLSIAGGEGYTF.

This clone was picked up many times. The observed sequence ends 3 residues before the CDR3 terminus, with the missing tail filled in from the germline J gene. The genes are TRBV4-2 and TRBJ2-7; TRBD2 matches 11 bases. Germline CDR1 and CDR2: LGHNA and YNFKEQ. The CDR3 extends over 16 amino acids. J gave up 3 bases and V 0 bases, and 4 bases lay outside the gene matches. The CDR3 DNA, read in part, is TGTGCCAGCAGCCAAGACGGGACTAGCGGTTTCTACGAG. It encodes CASSQDGTSGFYE. The whole CDR3 sequence is CASSQDGTSGFYEQYF.

The sample holds many counts of this clone. This CDR3 is CSVRQGHNGNEKLFF. The DNA read from the CDR3 is TGCAGCGTTCGACAGGGACATAACGGTAATGAAAAA. V usage is TRBV29-1 and J usage is TRBJ1-4, with 7 bases lining up with TRBD1. The CDR3 end is not reached by the read, which stops 3 residues before it; the germline J gene fills it in. This CDR3 spans 15 amino acids. From germline, CDR1 is SQVTM and CDR2 ANQGSEA. With V trimmed by 5 bases and J by 4 bases, 10 bases remained unmatched.

This clone has a count of ten or more. The CDR3 extends 3 residues past the end of the read, so its final part is completed from the germline J gene. This chain joins TRBV20-1 and TRBJ2-2; possibly TRBD2 for D (6 bases). The germline CDR1 and CDR2 sequences are DFQATT and SNEGSKA (reference sequence). The CDR3 loop spans 16 amino acids. Trimming cost V 3 bases and J 2 bases, with 16 bases left between them. The CDR3 is CSARGRDWRNTGELFF. CDR3 bases read: TGCAGTGCTAGGGGACGGGACTGGCGAAACACCGGGGAG.

Details on this clone: The read falls 3 residues short of the CDR3 end, and the missing part is taken from the germline J gene. The genes are TRBV20-1 and TRBJ2-5, with 12 bases lining up with TRBD2. J gave up 0 bases and V 6 bases, and 11 bases lay outside the gene matches. The germline V gene encodes CDR1 DFQATT and CDR2 SNEGSKA (reference sequence). The CDR3 has 17 amino acids. The CDR3 bases that were read are TGCAGTGCGATAGAGGGGCTAGCGGGAGGGTACCAAGAGACC. Translation gives CSAIEGLAGGYQET. The whole CDR3 sequence reads CSAIEGLAGGYQETQYF.

This clone has ten or more counts. The CDR3 extends 3 residues past the end of the read, so its final part is completed from the germline J gene. This chain uses TRBV6-2 or TRBV6-3 with TRBJ1-6; TRBD1 is a possible D gene (5 bases). This CDR3 has 14 amino acids. Germline V gene lookup returns CDR1 MNHEY and CDR2 SVGEGT. Trimming left V 2 bases short and J 9 bases short, with 11 bases between. The part of the CDR3 DNA that was read is TGTGCCAGCAGTTACGGGGGACTGACTTCACCC. It encodes CASSYGGLTSP. The complete CDR3 sequence is CASSYGGLTSPLHF.

This clone was observed many times. CDR3 in amino acids: CASSLGGAGGLNEQFF. The sequenced CDR3 bases are TGCGCCAGCAGCTTGGGGGGAGCGGGAGGACTGAATGAG. This rearrangement joins TRBV5-1 to TRBJ2-1, with 9 bases that match TRBD2. The read comes to an end 3 residues before the CDR3 does, leaving the germline J gene to fill in the end. V lost 0 bases and J lost 7; bases outside the gene matches: 8. The germline V gene encodes CDR1 SGHRS and CDR2 YFSETQ. This CDR3 has 16 residues.

This clone was observed at least ten times. The CDR3 reads CASTPGWGGDTQYF. The CDR3 DNA, read in part, is TGTGCCAGCACCCCGGGATGGGGGGGTGATACG. The chain couples TRBV28 to TRBJ2-3; 7 bases agree with TRBD2. The read ends 3 residues shy of where the CDR3 ends; the end is completed using the germline J gene. Trimming removed 7 bases from V and 6 bases from J; junction bases left unmatched: 10. The CDR3 is 14 amino acids. From germline, CDR1 is MDHEN and CDR2 SYDVKM.

This clone was observed many times. The read halts 3 residues ahead of the CDR3 end, with the missing end drawn from the germline J gene. The J gene is TRBJ2-5, the V gene TRBV2; D gene ambiguous. The CDR3 contains 12 residues. Looked up from germline, CDR1 is SNHLY and CDR2 is FYNNEI. V was shortened by 10 bases and J by 2 bases, with 11 bases between the two germline ends. CDR3 DNA, as far as it was read: TGTGCCACCGGTTTTGCGCAAGAGACC. This gives the protein CATGFAQET. From start to end, the CDR3 is CATGFAQETQYF.

This clone has more than one count but fewer than ten. One end of the junction is discordant with germline, which a read error may explain. The CDR3 end falls 3 residues outside the read, so it is completed with the germline J gene. This sample also contains other DNA sequences that code for the same CDR3. The gene calls are TRBV19 and TRBJ1-3; TRBD1 aligns across 7 bases. The CDR3 is made up of 15 amino acids. Germline CDR1 LNHDA, CDR2 SQIVND (reference sequence). CDR3 DNA (partial): TGTGCCAGTAGTAAGCCGACAGGGATTGGAAACACA. It specifies CASSKPTGIGNT. The entire CDR3 sequence reads CASSKPTGIGNTIYF.

This clone has a count of ten or more. CDR3 residues: CASRSSGGGPGETQYF. The part of the CDR3 DNA that was read is TGCGCCAGCAGATCTTCGGGGGGAGGGCCTGGGGAGACC. V is TRBV5-1 and J is TRBJ2-5; TRBD2 matches 7 bases. The read terminates 3 residues before the CDR3 end, so the remaining end is supplied by the germline J gene. With V trimmed by 5 bases and J by 5 bases, 15 bases remained unmatched. Germline CDR1 and CDR2: SGHRS and YFSETQ. The CDR3 is 16 residues long.

The table lists this clone with many counts. Read coverage stops 3 residues before the CDR3 terminus; the germline J gene supplies the remainder. The chain employs TRBV7-3 and TRBJ1-1; 7 bases are shared with TRBD1. The CDR3 runs 13 residues. In germline, CDR1 is SGHTA, CDR2 FQGTGA. The covered CDR3 bases are TGTGCCAGCAGCCCAAGCAGGGGGGAGGTA. Its translation is CASSPSRGEV. The CDR3, in full, reads CASSPSRGEVAFF.

This clone was seen at least ten times. Mismatch with germline at one junction end may stem from a read error. Coverage ceases 3 residues before the CDR3 finishes, and the germline J gene fills in the end. The chain employs TRBV18 and TRBJ2-3; tentatively, D is TRBD2 (5 bases). Germline lookup yields CDR1 KGHSH and CDR2 LQKENI. The CDR3 has 15 residues. CDR3 bases read: TGTGCCAGCTCTCCTCAGCGGCAAAGCACACATACG. Residues: CASSPQRQSTHT. The full CDR3 is CASSPQRQSTHTQYF.

This clone appeared many times. The CDR3 is cut off 3 residues early in the read; its end comes from the germline J gene. The chain uses TRBV28 and TRBJ2-5; TRBD1 aligns across 7 bases. The CDR3 runs to 13 residues. Trimming took 6 bases from V and 3 from J; bases not matched to a gene: 4. Germline V gene lookup returns CDR1 MDHEN and CDR2 SYDVKM. CDR3 DNA, as far as it was read: TGTGCCAGCAGACGACAGGGAGAAGAGACC. Amino acid sequence: CASRRQGEET. The CDR3 in full is CASRRQGEETQYF.

Concerning this clone: The missing CDR3 end, 3 residues past where the read stops, is filled in from the germline J gene. The rearrangement uses TRBV18 and TRBJ1-5; D is unclear. Germline V lookup: CDR1 KGHSH, CDR2 LQKENI. V was trimmed by 5 bases and J by 1 base, leaving 6 bases between them. The CDR3 runs 13 residues. The sequenced part of the CDR3 DNA is TGTGCCAGCTCAGCGACAAGCAATCAGCCC. It is translated as CASSATSNQP. The full-length CDR3 reads as CASSATSNQPQHF.

This clone was recorded a few times. A junction boundary mismatches the germline segment, possibly from a read error. The read gets to within 3 residues of the CDR3 end, and the germline J gene fills in the rest. This sequence joins TRBV5-1 and TRBJ1-3; TRBD1 is a possible D gene (5 bases). The CDR3 has 14 amino acids. Germline V gene lookup returns CDR1 SGHRS and CDR2 YFSETQ. The CDR3 loop reads CASSPTPQGNTIYF. The DNA read from the CDR3 is TGCGCCAGCAGTCCGACCCCCCAGGGAAACACA.

This clone was picked up many times. The read comes to an end 3 residues before the CDR3 does, leaving the germline J gene to fill in the end. This chain joins TRBV7-2 and TRBJ1-2; 9 nucleotides align to TRBD1. Trimming at V came to 5 bases and at J to 4 bases, leaving 8 bases not matched to a gene. The germline V gene has CDR1 SGHTA and CDR2 FQGNSA. This CDR3 is built from 15 residues. The CDR3 sequence: CASSPGQGDSYGYTF. CDR3 DNA, as far as it was read: TGTGCCAGCAGCCCGGGACAGGGAGATAGCTATGGC.

This clone was seen ten or more times. From the germline J gene comes the end of the CDR3, since the read stops 3 residues before it. The genes are TRBV6-2 or TRBV6-3 and TRBJ2-5; D might be TRBD1 (6 bases). V lost 0 bases and J lost 2, with 10 bases in between. The CDR3 consists of 15 residues. Germline CDR1 and CDR2: MNHEY and SVGEGT. CDR3 bases read: TGTGCCAGCAGTTACTCGGACAGCGGACAAGAGACC. It encodes CASSYSDSGQET. The CDR3 in its entirety is CASSYSDSGQETQYF.

This clone was counted ten times or more. Coverage ceases 3 residues before the CDR3 finishes, and the germline J gene fills in the end. The chain links TRBV6-1 to TRBJ2-1; 7 nucleotides align to TRBD2. Germline V lookup: CDR1 MNHNS, CDR2 SASEGT. The length of the CDR3 is 15 residues. V shed 3 bases and J 6 bases; nucleotides not matched to a gene: 8. The CDR3 bases that were read are TGTGCCAGCAGTGATCCAGCGGGAATTGGCAATGAG. Translation: CASSDPAGIGNE. The whole CDR3 protein is CASSDPAGIGNEQFF.

This clone was observed many times. The CDR3 end is not reached by the read, which stops 3 residues before it; the germline J gene fills it in. The J gene is TRBJ2-3, the V gene TRBV29-1; maybe TRBD2 (5 bases). Trimming left V 7 bases short and J 6 bases short, with 14 bases between. The CDR3 has 12 amino acids. The V gene's germline CDR1 is SQVTM and CDR2 ANQGSEA. The CDR3 is CSGVDGGDTQYF. CDR3 bases read: TGCAGCGGCGTAGACGGCGGGGATACG.

This clone showed up many times. The sequence runs out 3 residues before the end of the CDR3; the remainder is reconstructed from the germline J gene. J is TRBJ2-7 and V is TRBV5-1; TRBD2 aligns across 7 bases. The V gene's germline CDR1 is SGHRS and CDR2 YFSETQ. This CDR3 region has 14 residues. Unmatched junction bases numbered 10, after V lost 7 bases and J lost 3 bases. CDR3: CASGYLSGIYEQYF. The sequenced CDR3 bases are TGCGCCAGCGGGTACCTAAGCGGGATCTACGAG.

At least ten counts were recorded for this clone. The CDR3 is cut off 3 residues early in the read; its end comes from the germline J gene. V is TRBV2 and J is TRBJ2-3; TRBD2 might be the D (6 bases). This CDR3 region has 14 residues. Germline loops: CDR1 SNHLY, CDR2 FYNNEI. Deletions cut 4 bases from V and 1 base from J, with 9 bases between. The CDR3 DNA, read in part, is TGTGCCAGCAGTGGGAGGGCCGGCACAGATACG. Residues: CASSGRAGTDT. The full CDR3 is CASSGRAGTDTQYF.

This clone has a handful of counts. The CDR3 end is not reached by the read, which stops 3 residues before it; the germline J gene fills it in. This rearrangement joins TRBV10-2 to TRBJ1-1; 8 bases are a match to TRBD1. The CDR3 covers 17 residues. J lost 0 bases, V lost 2 bases, and 8 bases had no gene match. CDR1 WSHSY and CDR2 SAAADI come from the germline V gene. The chain's CDR3 is CASSEGRGPTMNTEAFF. The sequenced CDR3 bases are TGCGCCAGCAGTGAGGGCAGGGGGCCGACGATGAACACTGAA.